The clone carrying this T cell receptor (beta chain) occurred a few times. The CDR3 length is 17 residues. Trimming cost V 3 bases and J 0 bases, with 15 bases left between them. Germline V gene lookup returns CDR1 MGHRA and CDR2 YSYEKL. The data stem from a study of cytomegalovirus exposure and HLA in healthy donors. The PCR was carried out with 60 Vbeta primers and 13 Jbeta primers. The assay was immunoSEQ multiplex PCR, and TCRdb's table has in-frame clones only and misses some. Here the sample spans some 90,000 clones, 65% to 75% being singletons. The source is an older woman in good health and CMV-seropositive. This chain uses TRBV4-1 with TRBJ1-3, with D maybe TRBD1 (5 bases). The sequenced material came from PBMCs. Here the CDR3 DNA reads TGCGCCAGCAGCCAGGAGGGGTTCGGACTCTCTGGAAACACCATATATTTT. This translates into CASSQEGFGLSGNTIYF.